This T cell receptor (beta chain) was profiled in a study of blood T cell repertoires in COVID-19. After removal of 2 bases from V and 8 bases from J, the junction contained 7 bases not matched to a gene. Germline V gene lookup returns CDR1 SNHLY and CDR2 FYNNEI. This CDR3 region has 15 residues. Assay used: immunoSEQ multiplex PCR; TCRdb lists only in-frame clones, some missing. In the table there are over 100,000 clones, approximately 74% of which are singletons. The chain combines TRBV2 with TRBJ1-2; 11 bases map to TRBD1. The sample comprised peripheral blood. The sequence derives from a woman in her 70s with acute or convalescent COVID-19. CDR3 DNA sequence: TGTGCCAGCAGTGAACAAGGGGGACAGGGGGAAGGCTACACCTTC. It specifies CASSEQGGQGEGYTF.